Following are 7 T cell receptor beta chains from one sample sequenced in a study of T cell clonality in common variable immunodeficiency. Measured with immunoSEQ multiplex PCR; TCRdb has only the in-frame clones, and not every one. The counts give about 23,000 clones, none of them seen only once; approximately 10% is held by the top ten. Broader study findings: Fewer deletions and N-nucleotide insertions were reportedly seen in common variable immunodeficiency TCR beta sequences.

Their cognate antigens are unknown. Material for sequencing was peripheral blood mononuclear cells. The receptor set was obtained from a human donor with common variable immunodeficiency.

Only a few counts were recorded for this clone. The read terminates 3 residues ahead of where the CDR3 ends, so the germline J gene completes it. The chain has TRBV18 and TRBJ2-1; 9 bases align to TRBD2. V was clipped by 2 bases and J by 2 bases; unmatched bases: 7. CDR3 length equals 17 residues. Germline V gene sequence: CDR1 KGHSH, CDR2 LQKENI. CDR3 loop: CASSPRVAGATYNEQFF. The sequenced part of the CDR3 DNA is TGTGCCAGCTCACCAAGGGTAGCGGGAGCAACCTACAATGAG.

Turning to this clone: The read ends 3 residues before the CDR3 terminus; that terminus is restored from the germline J gene. The V gene is TRBV6-1, the J gene TRBJ2-3; 12 nucleotides align to TRBD2. This CDR3 contains 16 residues. Per germline, CDR1 MNHNS and CDR2 SASEGT. Trimming cost V 3 bases and J 2 bases; bases outside gene matches: 3. The CDR3 here is CASSEGLAGLTDTQYF. The covered CDR3 bases are TGTGCCAGCAGTGAGGGACTAGCGGGCCTCACAGATACG.

This clone was observed at least ten times. The CDR3 is cut off 3 residues early in the read; its end comes from the germline J gene. The chain recombines TRBV7-9 with TRBJ2-3; D uncertain. CDR1 is SEHNR, CDR2 FQNEAQ, per germline (reference sequence). The CDR3 loop spans 12 amino acids. Trimming removed 1 base at V and 6 bases at J, with 5 bases between. CDR3 bases read: TGTGCCAGCAGCTTAGAAGGGGATACG. Encoded protein: CASSLEGDT. The whole CDR3 sequence reads CASSLEGDTQYF.

This clone was seen only a few times. Coverage ceases 3 residues before the CDR3 finishes, and the germline J gene fills in the end. The chain joins TRBV20-1 to TRBJ2-1; 10 bases agree with TRBD2. The CDR3 spans 17 residues. CDR1 and CDR2 from the germline V gene are DFQATT and SNEGSKA (reference sequence). Unmatched junction bases numbered 13, after V lost 3 bases and J lost 5 bases. The CDR3 loop reads CSASSGRLAGLHNEQFF. CDR3 DNA, as far as it was read: TGCAGTGCTAGTTCGGGCAGACTAGCGGGCCTACACAATGAG.

This clone was observed a few times. The read halts 3 residues ahead of the CDR3 end, with the missing end drawn from the germline J gene. The chain is built from TRBV19 and TRBJ2-1; 14 nucleotides match TRBD2. Germline values: CDR1 LNHDA, CDR2 SQIVND (reference sequence). V lost 4 bases to trimming and J lost 5 bases; unmatched junction nucleotides: 4. CDR3 length: 16 amino acids. The CDR3 bases that were read are TGTGCCAGTAGTAGGAGACTAGCGGGAGGGGACAATGAG. Its protein product is CASSRRLAGGDNE. The entire CDR3 protein is CASSRRLAGGDNEQFF.

In this sample, this clone turned up many times. From the germline J gene comes the end of the CDR3, since the read stops 3 residues before it. The chain employs TRBV7-2 and TRBJ2-5, with D possibly TRBD2 on 6 matching bases. This CDR3 has 13 amino acids. Trimming left V 2 bases short and J 5 bases short, with 9 bases between. CDR1 and CDR2 from the germline V gene are SGHTA and FQGNSA. CDR3 sequence: CASSLTSKETQYF. The sequenced CDR3 bases are TGTGCCAGCAGCTTAACTAGCAAGGAGACC.

Comments on this clone: This specimen includes other DNA sequences encoding the same CDR3. CDR3 region: CASSPRGISTNEKLFF. The sequenced part of the CDR3 DNA is TGTGCCAGCTCACCACGGGGCATCTCAACTAATGAAAAA. The chain links TRBV18 to TRBJ1-4; weak D call: TRBD1 (5 bases). Read data end 3 residues before the CDR3 end; the end is taken from the germline J gene. Per germline, CDR1 KGHSH and CDR2 LQKENI. The CDR3 has 16 residues. Trimming pared 1 base from V and 0 bases from J, leaving 9 bases between.